This TCR beta chain emerged from a study of T cells in Graves' hyperthyroidism and ophthalmopathy. Findings and caveats of the study: Most clonotypes expanded in thyroid above 0.001 were likewise present in blood.

CDR3 size: 12 residues. Trimming removed 7 bases from V and 7 bases from J, with 10 bases in between. The germline V gene has CDR1 MNHNS and CDR2 SASEGT. From RNA transcripts, TCR beta CDR3 regions were amplified. First-round RT-PCR with HTBI primers amplified the TCR CDR3 region. TCRdb fed the multiplex PCR reads into MiXCR, producing one record per CDR3 protein. The data show around 250,000 distinct CDR3 sequences, 24% seen once. This clonotype was found many times. Its specificity is not known. It was uncontrolled infection, other autoimmune disease, pregnancy or lactation that excluded patients. Material for sequencing was blood. The chain uses TRBV6-1 and TRBJ2-2; D is uncertain. The origin of this receptor is a woman aged 40 to 50 with Graves' ophthalmopathy. CDR3 sequence: CASMRRIGELFF. The CDR3 bases are TGTGCCAGCATGAGACGGATCGGGGAGCTGTTTTTT.